This T cell receptor beta chain derives from a study of T-cell memory formation after mild COVID-19 (dated by TCRdb to the early 2020s). The study in broad terms: TCR sequence clusters from the two donors were largely donor specific. Longitudinal TCRalpha and TCRbeta repertoire sequencing tracked T-cell clones expanding and contracting after mild COVID-19 in two donors. The cohort comprised two young, previously healthy adult volunteers, one female and one male.

Overall results and qualifications from the work: Contracting CD4+ clones were found mainly in CM and EM memory subsets, while CD8+ clones were enriched in EMRA. Whether the second-wave clones peaking on day 37 were SARS-CoV-2 specific was not confirmed. Only a couple of mild cases were covered by the study, and larger cohorts that include severe cases with pre-infection samples were considered necessary. Balanced CD4/CD8 phenotypes were observed for clones contracting from day 15 to 85, whereas a bias towards CD4+ was observed for a second wave of clones expanding from day 15 to 37. The detection of some responding clones in pre-infection memory suggests that pre-existing cross-reactive memory T cells joined the SARS-CoV-2 response.

This clonotype was counted only a few times. There is no known antigen for this receptor. No much larger clone is present one base from it, and per-base qualities are unavailable. At the junction V is shortened by 3 bases and J by 1 base, with 16 bases in between. The CDR3 goes from the cysteine to the phenylalanine over 16 residues. Just CDR3 DNA is preserved here, 48 bases in frame from base 1. The germline V gene yields SGDLS for CDR1 and YYNGEE for CDR2. Ficoll-Paque density gradient centrifugation was the method used to isolate PBMCs. The instrument given in TCRdb is Illumina NovaSeq 6000. TCRalpha and TCRbeta cDNA libraries were built by 5'RACE with constant-segment primers, adding sample barcodes and unique molecular identifiers. RNA was extracted from every sample with Trizol reagent. Amplification of the libraries took two PCR steps, and the second step added a second sample barcode plus Illumina TruSeq adapters. The libraries were sequenced on an Illumina NovaSeq using 2 x 150 bp paired-end reads. Concerning the study's data processing: Reads were demultiplexed and collapsed into UMI-guided consensus sequences with migec v1.2.7. With mixcr v2.1.11, UMI consensuses were aligned to TRA and TRB V and J templates and assembled into clonotypes. Clonotypes were classified as expanded or contracted when called significant by both edgeR and NoisET, with noise models trained on biological replicates. edgeR calls used a false discovery rate-adjusted p below 0.01 and a log2 fold-change threshold of 1. As an exploratory analysis of dynamics, PCA with hierarchical clustering was applied to max-normalized trajectories of the 1000 most abundant clonotypes. Each responding clone was given a CD4 or CD8 phenotype based on the CD4+ and CD8+ repertoires, which had been sequenced separately. TCRdb applied fastp at Q25 and MiXCR to the public reads, then kept only in-frame beta chains. Rows with one shared CDR3 protein collapse into an entry with the most common genes and DNA. TCRdb's processing, not the study's, gives the V and J calls here. This sample has 100,000 to 150,000 distinct CDR3 sequences in its table, and approximately 15% of those were observed once. The ten largest clones take up roughly 5% of the sample.

This chain joins TRBV9 to TRBJ1-1, with TRBD1 perhaps the D gene, on 6 matching bases. The sequenced sample consisted of PBMCs or a T cell subset sorted from them (not recorded which). The receptor comes from a man between 18 and 35 years old who had mild COVID-19 (a few samples of this study predate the infection). The sample titles of this study are shuffled in the database, so cell type and time point are left out; the donor was told from shared clones. The sequenced DNA is TGTGCCAGCAGCGCACTAACCGGGACACAGAACACTGAAGCTTTCTTT. This encodes CASSALTGTQNTEAFF.